Below are 28 T cell receptor beta chains sequenced from a single sample in a study of monozygotic twins with inflammatory bowel disease. TCRdb reprocessed the 5' RACE reads and reports one entry per CDR3 protein, with no DNA. This table lists about 300,000 distinct CDR3 sequences. Sequencing used blood. The receptors shown here come from a human donor with ulcerative colitis or Crohn's disease, or a healthy co-twin of an affected twin (not recorded which).

The rearrangement links TRBV20-1 to TRBJ1-6; without DNA, the TCRdb call of TRBD1 cannot be checked. This CDR3 spans 16 amino acids. Per germline, CDR1 DFQATT and CDR2 SNEGSKA (reference sequence). The CDR3 spells CSARAPTGVYNSPLHF.

V usage is TRBV7-9 and J usage is TRBJ2-7. Germline lookup yields CDR1 SEHNR and CDR2 FQNEAQ (reference sequence). The CDR3 contains 13 residues. The CDR3 reads CASSSLTSYEQYF. The variable domain in full, completed from reference TRBV7-9 and TRBJ2-7, reads DTGVSQNPRHKITKRGQNVTFRCDPISEHNRLYWYRQTLGQGPEFLTYFQNEAQLEKSRLLSDRFSAERPKGSFSTLEIQRTEQGDSAMYLCASSSLTSYEQYFGPGTRLTVT.

The chain links TRBV3-1 to TRBJ2-7; TCRdb designates TRBD1, a call that cannot be tested without DNA. CDR1 is LGHDT and CDR2 is YNNKEL in the germline V gene (reference sequence). The CDR3 covers 15 residues. The CDR3 reads CASSQALGTTGEQYF.

The chain is built from TRBV9 and TRBJ2-2. The germline V gene encodes CDR1 SGDLS and CDR2 YYNGEE. The CDR3 is 15 residues long. CDR3: CASSPNEVRTGELFF.

The chain combines TRBV5-1 with TRBJ2-7. The CDR3 covers 14 residues. Germline CDR1 and CDR2: SGHRS and YFSETQ. This chain's CDR3 is CASSLVASSYEQYF.

The V gene is TRBV19, the J gene TRBJ2-1; TCRdb returns TRBD1, unconfirmable since there is no DNA. This CDR3 region has 15 residues. Germline CDR1 and CDR2: LNHDA and SQIVND (reference sequence). CDR3 protein: CASRQGSSSYNEQFF. Together with reference TRBV19 and TRBJ2-1, the CDR3 gives the full variable domain: DGGITQSPKYLFRKEGQNVTLSCEQNLNHDAMYWYRQDPGQGLRLIYYSQIVNDFQKGDIAEGYSVSREKKESFPLTVTSAQKNPTAFYLCASRQGSSSYNEQFFGPGTRLTVL.

V usage is TRBV7-2 and J usage is TRBJ2-5; as DNA is missing, the TRBD2 call by TCRdb cannot be tested. Germline lookup yields CDR1 SGHTA and CDR2 FQGNSA. This CDR3 has 14 residues. CDR3 region: CASRNSGGAETQYF.

The rearrangement uses TRBV20-1 and TRBJ2-7; TCRdb calls TRBD2, which cannot be checked without DNA. The CDR3 loop spans 12 amino acids. The V gene's germline CDR1 is DFQATT and CDR2 SNEGSKA (reference sequence). CDR3 loop: CSARDWAVEQYF.

This chain links TRBV10-1 with TRBJ2-7; the TRBD1 assignment by TCRdb is unverifiable without DNA. Germline values: CDR1 WNHNN, CDR2 SYGVQD (reference sequence). The CDR3 is 14 amino acids. The CDR3 loop is CASSESGGAYEQYF.

The chain links TRBV18 to TRBJ2-1; TCRdb's D call of TRBD2 is untestable without DNA. Germline V gives CDR1 KGHSH, CDR2 LQKENI. This CDR3 has 13 amino acids. The CDR3 sequence is CASSPTSNDEQFF.

V gene TRBV12-3 or TRBV12-4 combines with J gene TRBJ2-7; TCRdb selects TRBD1, and the lack of DNA leaves this call unchecked. The CDR3 extends over 14 amino acids. The CDR3 loop is CASSLIWTEYEQYF.

The chain employs TRBV7-7 and TRBJ2-2. The germline V gene encodes CDR1 SSHAT and CDR2 FNYEAQ (reference sequence). This CDR3 comprises 14 residues. CDR3 protein: CASSRSQNTGELFF.

The chain employs TRBV27 and TRBJ1-4. The CDR3 is 17 residues long. In germline, CDR1 is MNHEY, CDR2 SMNVEV (reference sequence). The CDR3: CASSLAGGGEHNEKLFF. The variable domain in full, completed from reference TRBV27 and TRBJ1-4, reads EAQVTQNPRYLITVTGKKLTVTCSQNMNHEYMSWYRQDPGLGLRQIYYSMNVEVTDKGDVPEGYKVSRKEKRNFPLILESPSPNQTSLYFCASSLAGGGEHNEKLFFGSGTQLSVL.

The chain's CDR3 is CATSDSGTEAFF. The chain combines TRBV24-1 with TRBJ1-1; TCRdb's D call of TRBD1 is untestable without DNA. This CDR3 has 12 amino acids. Germline CDR1 reads KGHDR; CDR2 reads SFDVKD.

The CDR3 sequence: CASSLIYFGQETQYF. The chain employs TRBV7-2 and TRBJ2-5. The germline gives CDR1 SGHTA, CDR2 FQGNSA. The CDR3 runs 15 residues.

The V and J genes are TRBV23-1 and TRBJ2-7. TRBV23-1 is treated as an ORF (open reading frame) with a function not yet certain. CDR3 length equals 14 residues. CDR3 sequence: CASSQRPSSYEQYF.

The chain is built from TRBV20-1 and TRBJ2-7. The germline gives CDR1 DFQATT, CDR2 SNEGSKA (reference sequence). The CDR3 covers 12 residues. The CDR3 region is CSAVESIYEQYF.

The chain links TRBV7-8 to TRBJ2-3; the D call of TRBD1 rests on TCRdb alone, since no DNA is present to check it. The germline V gene has CDR1 SGHVS and CDR2 FQNEAQ. This CDR3 contains 17 residues. The CDR3 is CASSSPRGQTSTDTQYF.

This sequence joins TRBV2 and TRBJ2-7. Germline V gives CDR1 SNHLY, CDR2 FYNNEI. The CDR3 spans 15 residues. The CDR3 region is CAGSPHTSGTYEQYF.

V gene TRBV14 combines with J gene TRBJ2-1. CDR1 and CDR2 (germline): SGHDN, FVKESK. The CDR3 has 15 residues. CDR3 region: CASSQGIISYNEQFF. Complete variable domain (other parts from reference TRBV14 and TRBJ2-1): EAGVTQFPSHSVIEKGQTVTLRCDPISGHDNLYWYRRVMGKEIKFLLHFVKESKQDESGMPNNRFLAERTGGTYSTLKVQPAELEDSGVYFCASSQGIISYNEQFFGPGTRLTVL.

This chain connects TRBV7-7 to TRBJ2-1. The CDR3 is 15 amino acids. CDR1 SSHAT and CDR2 FNYEAQ come from the germline V gene (reference sequence). CDR3 protein: CASSFGLDSYNEQFF.

The chain joins TRBV7-2 to TRBJ1-5; TCRdb's D call, TRBD1, is unchecked because there is no DNA. Germline loops: CDR1 SGHTA, CDR2 FQGNSA. CDR3 length: 15 amino acids. CDR3 sequence reads: CASSLWTGGSQPQHF.

The chain combines TRBV7-2 with TRBJ2-7; without DNA, the TCRdb call of TRBD2 cannot be checked. This CDR3 comprises 15 residues. Germline V gene data show CDR1 as SGHTA and CDR2 as FQGNSA. CDR3 in amino acids: CASSPLAGGTYEQYF.

J is TRBJ2-5 and V is TRBV3-1; the D call from TCRdb, TRBD1, cannot be confirmed without DNA. This CDR3 spans 15 amino acids. Germline CDR1 reads LGHDT; CDR2 reads YNNKEL (reference sequence). This chain's CDR3 is CASSQDAGFAETQYF.

The rearrangement uses TRBV7-9 and TRBJ2-6; TCRdb's D gene call, TRBD1, goes unchecked for lack of DNA. Looked up from germline, CDR1 is SEHNR and CDR2 is FQNEAQ (reference sequence). The length of the CDR3 is 17 residues. The CDR3 loop reads CASSSPAVPVGANVLTF.

This chain joins TRBV7-2 and TRBJ2-7; the TCRdb call, TRBD2, lacks DNA for checking. This CDR3 has 16 amino acids. CDR1 is SGHTA and CDR2 is FQGNSA in the germline V gene. CDR3 sequence: CASSLGLAGGDDEQYF.

The chain employs TRBV5-6 and TRBJ2-2. From germline, CDR1 is SGHDT and CDR2 YYEEEE. The CDR3 spans 15 residues. CDR3 sequence reads: CASSLSIVNTGELFF.

The CDR3 reads CASRPRVLAYEQYF. This chain connects TRBV12-3 or TRBV12-4 to TRBJ2-7; TCRdb picks TRBD2, but there is no DNA to check that call. This CDR3 comprises 14 residues.